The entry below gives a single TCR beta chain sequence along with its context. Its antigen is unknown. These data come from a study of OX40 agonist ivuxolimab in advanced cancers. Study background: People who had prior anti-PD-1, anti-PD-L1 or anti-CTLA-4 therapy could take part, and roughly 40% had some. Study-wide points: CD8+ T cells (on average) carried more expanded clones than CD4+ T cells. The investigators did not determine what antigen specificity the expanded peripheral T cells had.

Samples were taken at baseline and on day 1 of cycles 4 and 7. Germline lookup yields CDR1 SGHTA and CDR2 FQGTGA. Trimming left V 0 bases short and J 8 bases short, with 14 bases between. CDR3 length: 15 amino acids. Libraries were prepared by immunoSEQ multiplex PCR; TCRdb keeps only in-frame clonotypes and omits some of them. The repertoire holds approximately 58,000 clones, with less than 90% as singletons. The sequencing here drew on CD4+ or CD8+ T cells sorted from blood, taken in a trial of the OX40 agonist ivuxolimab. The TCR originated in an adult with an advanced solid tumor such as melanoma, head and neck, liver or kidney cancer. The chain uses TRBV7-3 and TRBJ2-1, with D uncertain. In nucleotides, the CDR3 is TGTGCCAGCAGCTTAACCGGAAGGAGTTTACATGAGCAGTTCTTC. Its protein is CASSLTGRSLHEQFF.